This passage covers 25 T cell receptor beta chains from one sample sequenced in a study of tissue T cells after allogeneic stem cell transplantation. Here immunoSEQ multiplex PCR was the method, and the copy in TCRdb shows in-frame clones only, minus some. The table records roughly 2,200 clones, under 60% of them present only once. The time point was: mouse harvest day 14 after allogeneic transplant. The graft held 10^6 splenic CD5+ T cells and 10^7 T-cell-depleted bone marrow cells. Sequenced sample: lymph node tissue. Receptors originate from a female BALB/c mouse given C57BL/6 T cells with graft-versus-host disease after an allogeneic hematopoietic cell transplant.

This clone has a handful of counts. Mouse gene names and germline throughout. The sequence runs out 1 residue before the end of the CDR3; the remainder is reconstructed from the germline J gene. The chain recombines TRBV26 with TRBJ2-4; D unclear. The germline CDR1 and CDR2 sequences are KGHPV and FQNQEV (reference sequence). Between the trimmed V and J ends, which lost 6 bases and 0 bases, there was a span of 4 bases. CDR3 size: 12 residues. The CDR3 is CASSASQNTLYF. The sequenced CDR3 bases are TGTGCCAGCAGCGCTAGTCAAAACACCTTGTAC.

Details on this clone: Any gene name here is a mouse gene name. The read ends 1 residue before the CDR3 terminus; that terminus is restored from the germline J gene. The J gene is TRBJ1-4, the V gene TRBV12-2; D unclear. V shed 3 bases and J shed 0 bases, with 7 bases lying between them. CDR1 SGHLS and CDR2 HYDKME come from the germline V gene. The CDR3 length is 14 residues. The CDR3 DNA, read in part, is TGTGCCAGCTCTTCGACAATTTCCAACGAAAGATTATTT. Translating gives CASSSTISNERLF. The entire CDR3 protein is CASSSTISNERLFF.

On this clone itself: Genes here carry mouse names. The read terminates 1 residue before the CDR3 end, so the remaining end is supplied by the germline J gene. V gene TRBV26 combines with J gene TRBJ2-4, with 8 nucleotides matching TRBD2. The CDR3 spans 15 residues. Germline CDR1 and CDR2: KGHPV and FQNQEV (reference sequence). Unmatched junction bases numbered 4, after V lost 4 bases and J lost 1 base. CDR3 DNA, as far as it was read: TGTGCCAGCAGTCCGGGGGGGGCTGGTCAAAACACCTTGTAC. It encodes CASSPGGAGQNTLY. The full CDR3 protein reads CASSPGGAGQNTLYF.

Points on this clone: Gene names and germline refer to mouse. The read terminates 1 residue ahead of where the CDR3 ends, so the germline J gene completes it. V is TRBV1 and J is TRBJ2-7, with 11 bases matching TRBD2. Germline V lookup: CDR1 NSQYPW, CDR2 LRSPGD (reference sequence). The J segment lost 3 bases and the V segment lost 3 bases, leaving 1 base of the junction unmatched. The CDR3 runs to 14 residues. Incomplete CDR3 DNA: TGCACCTGCAGTGCCGGGACTGGGGGCTATGAACAGTAC. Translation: CTCSAGTGGYEQY. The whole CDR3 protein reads CTCSAGTGGYEQYF.

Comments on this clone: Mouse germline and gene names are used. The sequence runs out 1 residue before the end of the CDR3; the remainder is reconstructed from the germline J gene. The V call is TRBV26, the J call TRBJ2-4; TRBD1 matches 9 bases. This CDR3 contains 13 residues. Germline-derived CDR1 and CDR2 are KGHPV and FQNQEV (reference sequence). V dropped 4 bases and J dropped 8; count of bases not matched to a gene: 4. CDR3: CASSPTGGGTLYF. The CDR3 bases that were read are TGTGCCAGCAGTCCAACAGGGGGCGGCACCTTGTAC.

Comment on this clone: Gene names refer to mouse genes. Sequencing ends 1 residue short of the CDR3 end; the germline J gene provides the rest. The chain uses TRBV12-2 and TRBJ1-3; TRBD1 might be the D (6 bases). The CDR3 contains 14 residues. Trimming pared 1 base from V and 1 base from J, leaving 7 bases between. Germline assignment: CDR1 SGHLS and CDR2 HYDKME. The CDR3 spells CASSLTGSGNTLYF. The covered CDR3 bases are TGTGCCAGCTCTCTTACAGGGTCTGGAAATACGCTCTAT.

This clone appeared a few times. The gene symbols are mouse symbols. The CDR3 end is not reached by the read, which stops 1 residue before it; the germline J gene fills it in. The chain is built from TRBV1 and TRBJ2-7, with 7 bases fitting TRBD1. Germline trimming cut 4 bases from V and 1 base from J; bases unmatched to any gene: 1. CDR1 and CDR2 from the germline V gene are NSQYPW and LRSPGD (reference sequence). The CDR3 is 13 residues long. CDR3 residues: CTCSGGQSYEQYF. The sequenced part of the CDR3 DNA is TGCACCTGCAGTGGGGGACAGTCCTATGAACAGTAC.

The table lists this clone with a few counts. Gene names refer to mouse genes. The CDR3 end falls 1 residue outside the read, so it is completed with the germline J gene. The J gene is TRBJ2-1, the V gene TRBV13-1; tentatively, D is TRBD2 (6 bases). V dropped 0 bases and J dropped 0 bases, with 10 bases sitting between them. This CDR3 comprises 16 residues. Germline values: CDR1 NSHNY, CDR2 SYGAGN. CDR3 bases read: TGTGCCAGCAGTGATGCTTGGGGGATTAACTATGCTGAGCAGTTC. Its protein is CASSDAWGINYAEQF. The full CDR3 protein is CASSDAWGINYAEQFF.

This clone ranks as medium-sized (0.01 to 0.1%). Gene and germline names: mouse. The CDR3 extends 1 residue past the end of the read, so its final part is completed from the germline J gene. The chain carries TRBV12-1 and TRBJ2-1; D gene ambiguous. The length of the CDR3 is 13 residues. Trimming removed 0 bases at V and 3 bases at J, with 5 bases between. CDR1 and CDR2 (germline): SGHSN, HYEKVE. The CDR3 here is CASSLAPYAEQFF. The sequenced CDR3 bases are TGTGCCAGCTCTCTCGCCCCCTATGCTGAGCAGTTC.

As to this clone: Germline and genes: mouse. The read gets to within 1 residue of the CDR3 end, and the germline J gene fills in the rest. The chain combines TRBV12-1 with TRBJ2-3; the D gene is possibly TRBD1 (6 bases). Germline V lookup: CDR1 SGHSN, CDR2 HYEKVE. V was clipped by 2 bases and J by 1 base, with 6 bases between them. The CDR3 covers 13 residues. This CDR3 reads CASSRQGAETLYF. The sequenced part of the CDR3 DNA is TGTGCCAGCTCTCGACAGGGTGCAGAAACGCTGTAT. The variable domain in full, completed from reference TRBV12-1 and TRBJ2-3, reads DSGVVQSPRHIIKEKGGRSVLTCIPISGHSNVVWYQQTLGKELKFLIQHYEKVERDKGFLPSRFSVQQFDDYHSEMNMSALELEDSAMYFCASSRQGAETLYFGSGTRLTVL.

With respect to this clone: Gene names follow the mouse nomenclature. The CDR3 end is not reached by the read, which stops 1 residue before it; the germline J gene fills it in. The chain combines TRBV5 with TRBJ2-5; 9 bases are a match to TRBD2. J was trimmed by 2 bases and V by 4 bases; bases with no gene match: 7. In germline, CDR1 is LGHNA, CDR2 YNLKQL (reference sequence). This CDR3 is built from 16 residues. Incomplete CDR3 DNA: TGTGCCAGCAGCCTGGGGGGGCCAAGGGCCCAAGACACCCAGTAC. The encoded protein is CASSLGGPRAQDTQY. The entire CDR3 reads CASSLGGPRAQDTQYF.

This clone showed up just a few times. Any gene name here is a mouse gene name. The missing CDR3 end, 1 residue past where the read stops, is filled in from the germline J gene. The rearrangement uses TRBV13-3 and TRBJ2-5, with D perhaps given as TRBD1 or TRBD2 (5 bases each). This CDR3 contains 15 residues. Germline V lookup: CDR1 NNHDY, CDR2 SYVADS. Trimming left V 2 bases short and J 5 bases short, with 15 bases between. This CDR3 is CASSEAGKGRDTQYF. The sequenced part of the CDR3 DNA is TGTGCCAGCAGTGAAGCAGGGAAGGGGCGAGACACCCAGTAC.

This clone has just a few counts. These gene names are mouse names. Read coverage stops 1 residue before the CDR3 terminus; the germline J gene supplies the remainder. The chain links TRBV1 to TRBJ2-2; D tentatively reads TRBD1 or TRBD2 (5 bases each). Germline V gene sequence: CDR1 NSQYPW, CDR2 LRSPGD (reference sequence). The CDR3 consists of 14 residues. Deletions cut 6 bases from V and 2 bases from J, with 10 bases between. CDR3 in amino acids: CTCRRDGNTGQLYF. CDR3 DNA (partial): TGCACCTGCAGGCGGGACGGGAACACCGGGCAGCTCTAC. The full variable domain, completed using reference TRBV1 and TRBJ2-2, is VTLLEQNPRWRLVPRGQAVNLRCILKNSQYPWMSWYQQDLQKQLQWLFTLRSPGDKEVKSLPGADYLATRVTDTELRLQVANMSQGRTLYCTCRRDGNTGQLYFGEGSKLTVL.

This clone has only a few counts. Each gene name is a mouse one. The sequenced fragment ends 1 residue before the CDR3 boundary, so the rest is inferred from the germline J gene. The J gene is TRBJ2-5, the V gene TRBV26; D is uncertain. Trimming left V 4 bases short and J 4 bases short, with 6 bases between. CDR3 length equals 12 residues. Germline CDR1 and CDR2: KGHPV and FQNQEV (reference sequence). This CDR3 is CASSQSEDTQYF. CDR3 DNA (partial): TGTGCCAGCAGTCAATCCGAAGACACCCAGTAC.

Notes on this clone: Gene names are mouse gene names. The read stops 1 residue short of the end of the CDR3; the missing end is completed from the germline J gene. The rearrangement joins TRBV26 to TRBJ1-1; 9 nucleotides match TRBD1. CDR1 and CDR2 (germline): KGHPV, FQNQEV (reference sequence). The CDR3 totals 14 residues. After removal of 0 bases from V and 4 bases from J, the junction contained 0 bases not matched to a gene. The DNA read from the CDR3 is TGTGCCAGCAGTCTGTCGGGACAGGGCACAGAAGTCTTC. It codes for CASSLSGQGTEVF. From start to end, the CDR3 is CASSLSGQGTEVFF.

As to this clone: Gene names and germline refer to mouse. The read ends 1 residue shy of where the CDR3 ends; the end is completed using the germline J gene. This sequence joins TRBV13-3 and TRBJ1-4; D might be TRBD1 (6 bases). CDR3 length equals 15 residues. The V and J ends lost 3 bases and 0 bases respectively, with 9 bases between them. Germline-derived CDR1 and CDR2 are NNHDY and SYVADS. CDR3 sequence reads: CASSAGEISNERLFF. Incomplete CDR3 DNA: TGTGCCAGCAGTGCAGGGGAGATTTCCAACGAAAGATTATTT.

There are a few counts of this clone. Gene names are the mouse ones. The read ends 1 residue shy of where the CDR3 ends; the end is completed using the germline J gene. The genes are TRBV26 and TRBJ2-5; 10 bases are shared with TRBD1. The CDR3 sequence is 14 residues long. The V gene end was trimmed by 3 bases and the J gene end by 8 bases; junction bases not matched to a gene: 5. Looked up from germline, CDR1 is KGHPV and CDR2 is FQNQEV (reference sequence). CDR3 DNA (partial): TGTGCCAGCAGTCTAGGGACAGGGGAGGGCACCCAGTAC. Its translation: CASSLGTGEGTQY. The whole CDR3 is CASSLGTGEGTQYF.

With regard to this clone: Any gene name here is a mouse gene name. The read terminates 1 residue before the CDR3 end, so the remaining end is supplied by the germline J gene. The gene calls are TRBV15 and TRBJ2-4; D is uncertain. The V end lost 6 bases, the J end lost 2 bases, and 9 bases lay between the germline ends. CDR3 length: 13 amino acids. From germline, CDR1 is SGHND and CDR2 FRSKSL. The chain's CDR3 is CASRREIQNTLYF. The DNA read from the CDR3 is TGTGCCAGCAGGAGGGAGATTCAAAACACCTTGTAC.

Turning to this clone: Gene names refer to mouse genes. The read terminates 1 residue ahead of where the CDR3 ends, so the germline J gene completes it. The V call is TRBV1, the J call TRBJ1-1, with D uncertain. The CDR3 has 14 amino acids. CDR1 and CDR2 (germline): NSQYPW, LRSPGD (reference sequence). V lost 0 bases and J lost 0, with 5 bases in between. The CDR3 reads CTCSADTANTEVFF. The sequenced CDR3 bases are TGCACCTGCAGTGCAGATACAGCAAACACAGAAGTCTTC.

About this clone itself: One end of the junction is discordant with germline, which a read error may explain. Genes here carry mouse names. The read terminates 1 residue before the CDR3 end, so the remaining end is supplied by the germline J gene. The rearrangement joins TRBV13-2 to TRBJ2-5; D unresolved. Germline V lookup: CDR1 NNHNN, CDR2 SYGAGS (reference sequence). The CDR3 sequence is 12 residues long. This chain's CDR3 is CASSDIQDTQYF. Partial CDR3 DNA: TGTGCCAGCAGTGACATCCAAGACACCCAGTAC.

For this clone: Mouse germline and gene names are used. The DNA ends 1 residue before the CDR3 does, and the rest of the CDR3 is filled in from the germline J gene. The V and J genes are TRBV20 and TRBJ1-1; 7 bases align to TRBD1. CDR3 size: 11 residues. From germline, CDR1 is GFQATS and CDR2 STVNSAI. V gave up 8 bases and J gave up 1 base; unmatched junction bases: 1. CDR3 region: CGYRGNTEVFF. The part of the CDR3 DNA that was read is TGTGGTTACAGGGGGAACACAGAAGTCTTC.

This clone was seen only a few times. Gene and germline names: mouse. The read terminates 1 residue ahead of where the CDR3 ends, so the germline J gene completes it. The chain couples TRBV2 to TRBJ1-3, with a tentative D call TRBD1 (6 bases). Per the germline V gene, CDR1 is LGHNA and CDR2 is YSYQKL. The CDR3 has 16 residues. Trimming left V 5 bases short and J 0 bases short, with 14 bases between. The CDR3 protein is CASSVGTSNSGNTLYF. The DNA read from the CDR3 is TGTGCCAGCAGCGTCGGGACATCAAATTCTGGAAATACGCTCTAT.

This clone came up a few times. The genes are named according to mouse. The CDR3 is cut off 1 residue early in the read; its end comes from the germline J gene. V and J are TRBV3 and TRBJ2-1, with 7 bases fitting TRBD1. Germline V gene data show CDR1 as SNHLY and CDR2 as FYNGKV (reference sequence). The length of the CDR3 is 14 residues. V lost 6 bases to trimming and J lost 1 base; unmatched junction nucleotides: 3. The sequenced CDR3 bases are TGTGCCAGCAGGAAGACAGGGAACTATGCTGAGCAGTTC. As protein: CASRKTGNYAEQF. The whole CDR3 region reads CASRKTGNYAEQFF.

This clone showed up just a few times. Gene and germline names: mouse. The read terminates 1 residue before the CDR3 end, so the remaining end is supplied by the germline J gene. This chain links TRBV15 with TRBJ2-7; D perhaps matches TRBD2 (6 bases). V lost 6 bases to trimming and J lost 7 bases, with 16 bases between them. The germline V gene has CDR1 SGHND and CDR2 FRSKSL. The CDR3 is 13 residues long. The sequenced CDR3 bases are TGTGCCAGCAGCCCCGACTGGCCCCTGGAACAGTAC. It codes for CASSPDWPLEQY. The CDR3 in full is CASSPDWPLEQYF.

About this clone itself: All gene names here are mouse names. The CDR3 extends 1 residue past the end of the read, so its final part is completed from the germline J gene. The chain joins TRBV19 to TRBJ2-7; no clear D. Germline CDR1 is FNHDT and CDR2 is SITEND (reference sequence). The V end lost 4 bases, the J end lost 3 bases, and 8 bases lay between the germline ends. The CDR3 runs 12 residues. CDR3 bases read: TGTGCCAGCAGTGATGCGATCTATGAACAGTAC. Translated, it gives CASSDAIYEQY. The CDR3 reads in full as CASSDAIYEQYF.